Listed below are T cell receptor beta chains from one sample, sequenced in a study of OX40 agonist ivuxolimab in advanced cancers. Profiled with immunoSEQ multiplex PCR; TCRdb holds only in-frame clones, not every one. The sample lists tens of thousands of clones, 70% to 90% occurring once. The material was CD4+ or CD8+ T cells sorted from blood, obtained in a trial of the OX40 agonist ivuxolimab. All receptors come from an adult with an advanced solid tumor such as melanoma, head and neck, liver or kidney cancer. CDR3s include the opening cysteine and the closing phenylalanine or tryptophan. A D gene is named only where the DNA matches it firmly. Size is stated for part of the rows, as once, few or many counts, or as a class when the clone is expanded.

d_call | j_call | clone_size | v_call | cdr3_aa | cdr3_nt
. | TRBJ2-7 | . | TRBV11-2 | CASSFYYEQYF | TGTGCCAGCAGCTTCTACTACGAGCAGTACTTC
TRBD1 | TRBJ2-5 | . | TRBV11-2 | CASSRDREKQETQYF | TGTGCCAGCAGCAGGGACAGGGAAAAACAAGAGACCCAGTACTTC
. | TRBJ1-6 | once | TRBV9 | CASSVVPGDHSPLHF | TGTGCCAGCAGCGTAGTCCCCGGGGACCATTCACCCCTCCACTTT
. | TRBJ2-1 | . | TRBV7-8 | CASSPLLASNEQFF | TGTGCCAGCAGCCCCTTACTAGCATCCAATGAGCAGTTCTTC
TRBD1 | TRBJ2-7 | few | TRBV5-1 | CASRGQGVYEQYF | TGCGCCAGCAGGGGACAGGGTGTCTACGAGCAGTACTTC
. | TRBJ1-2 | . | TRBV30 | CAWKQEESYGYTF | TGTGCCTGGAAACAGGAGGAAAGCTATGGCTACACCTTC
. | TRBJ1-1 | once | TRBV19 | CASSYLETEAFF | TGTGCCAGTAGTTATTTAGAAACTGAAGCTTTCTTT
. | TRBJ1-3 | . | TRBV18 | CASSPFSSGAGNTIYF | TGTGCCAGCTCACCCTTCAGTTCAGGGGCTGGAAACACCATATATTTT
TRBD1 | TRBJ1-1 | . | TRBV7-2 | CASSIQGEDTEAFF | TGTGCCAGCAGCATCCAGGGGGAGGACACTGAAGCTTTCTTT
. | TRBJ2-1 | . | TRBV9 | CASSVVGTDGGNEQFF | TGTGCCAGCAGCGTCGTCGGGACAGATGGGGGGAATGAGCAGTTCTTC
. | TRBJ2-1 | . | TRBV19 | CASSAVGLDEQFF | TGTGCCAGTAGTGCAGTTGGCTTGGATGAGCAGTTCTTC
. | TRBJ2-2 | few | TRBV27 | CASSNTAGELFF | TGTGCCAGCAGCAACACCGCCGGGGAGCTGTTTTTT
. | TRBJ2-7 | . | TRBV7-2 | CASSLGLNTYEQYF | TGTGCCAGCAGCCTGGGACTGAATACCTACGAGCAGTACTTC
. | TRBJ2-5 | . | TRBV14 | CASSQDRRGEETQYF | TGTGCCAGCAGCCAAGATAGGAGGGGGGAAGAGACCCAGTACTTC
. | TRBJ2-2 | once | TRBV2 | CASSRDLINTGELFF | TGTGCCAGCAGCCGGGACTTAATAAACACCGGGGAGCTGTTTTTT
. | TRBJ2-3 | . | TRBV29-1 | CSVGLARGSTDTQYF | TGCAGCGTTGGGCTCGCTCGGGGGAGCACAGATACGCAGTATTTT
TRBD2 | TRBJ2-2 | few | TRBV7-3 | CASSLDVSGAGELFF | TGTGCCAGCAGCTTAGACGTCAGCGGGGCCGGGGAGCTGTTTTTT
. | TRBJ1-1 | . | TRBV2 | CASSYRVGEAFF | TGTGCCAGCAGTTACAGGGTTGGTGAAGCTTTCTTT
TRBD1 | TRBJ2-3 | . | TRBV29-1 | CSVTGTGDGLYTDTQYF | TGCAGCGTCACCGGGACAGGGGATGGGCTATACACAGATACGCAGTATTTT
TRBD2 | TRBJ2-7 | . | TRBV28 | CASSAGTSGGYEQYF | TGTGCCAGCAGTGCCGGGACTAGCGGGGGCTACGAGCAGTACTTC
. | TRBJ1-4 | . | TRBV10-3 | CAISWEGEKLFF | TGTGCCATCAGCTGGGAAGGGGAAAAACTGTTTTTT
TRBD2 | TRBJ2-3 | once | TRBV28 | CASKLAGSGTDTQYF | TGTGCCAGCAAGCTAGCGGGGTCTGGCACAGATACGCAGTATTTT
. | TRBJ1-4 | once | TRBV5-8 | CASSSQGSGEKLFF | TGTGCCAGCAGCTCTCAGGGGAGCGGTGAAAAACTGTTTTTT
. | TRBJ1-1 | . | TRBV7-8 | CASSLEGQAEAFF | TGTGCCAGCAGCTTAGAAGGGCAGGCAGAAGCTTTCTTT
. | TRBJ2-7 | . | TRBV6-1 | CASGLTINEQYF | TGTGCCAGCGGACTCACTATAAACGAGCAGTACTTC